These 23 T cell receptor beta chains came from one sample sequenced in a study of blood T cells in healthy people across ages. The use of a sample-barcoded 5' primer and a J-beta primer mix characterized a second PCR of about 7 to 12 cycles. MiXCR, applied by TCRdb to the 5' RACE reads, yields one record per CDR3 protein. The data show fewer than 2,000,000 distinct CDR3 sequences, approximately 39% seen once. The sequenced sample was blood. Every receptor here comes from a human donor in good health.

Only one count was recorded for this clonotype. The gene calls are TRBV7-2 and TRBJ1-5, with 10 bases identical to TRBD1. Germline V gene data show CDR1 as SGHTA and CDR2 as FQGNSA. The V and J ends lost 8 bases and 7 bases, in that order; junction bases with no gene match: 5. This CDR3 is built from 13 residues. The chain's CDR3 is CASGGQGRQPQHF. The DNA for the CDR3 is TGTGCCAGCGGGGGACAGGGGAGACAGCCCCAGCATTTT.

The V call is TRBV12-3 or TRBV12-4, the J call TRBJ1-2, with D possibly TRBD1 on 6 matching bases. V was trimmed by 5 bases and J by 4 bases, leaving 14 bases between them. This CDR3 spans 14 amino acids. DNA of the CDR3: TGTGCCAGCAGTGCCACACAGGGATCCTATGGCTACACCTTC. Protein product: CASSATQGSYGYTF.

This clonotype was found a few times. In nucleotides, the CDR3 is TGTGCCAGCAGTTCCCGGGGGGACCTCACAGATACGCAGTATTTT. It encodes CASSSRGDLTDTQYF. This chain joins TRBV28 and TRBJ2-3; TRBD2 matches 7 bases. The trim removed 4 bases at V and 2 bases at J, leaving 6 bases unmatched. Germline lookup yields CDR1 MDHEN and CDR2 SYDVKM. This CDR3 is built from 15 residues. Filled out from reference TRBV28 and TRBJ2-3, the complete variable domain reads DVKVTQSSRYLVKRTGEKVFLECVQDMDHENMFWYRQDPGLGLRLIYFSYDVKMKEKGDIPEGYSVSREKKERFSLILESASTNQTSMYLCASSSRGDLTDTQYFGPGTRLTVL.

The rearrangement uses TRBV4-3 and TRBJ2-7; the D gene could be TRBD1 or TRBD2 (5 bases each). Trimming shortened V by 1 base and J by 4 bases, and 11 bases separated the two germline ends. The CDR3 length is 14 residues. The germline CDR1 and CDR2 sequences are LGHNA and YSLEER. The CDR3 region is CASSQGAGRYEQYF. The CDR3 coding sequence is TGCGCCAGCAGCCAAGGGGCAGGGAGATACGAGCAGTACTTC.

This chain links TRBV4-2 with TRBJ2-1; 8 nucleotides align to TRBD1. CDR1 and CDR2 (germline): LGHNA, YNFKEQ. J was trimmed by 7 bases and V by 4 bases; bases with no gene match: 12. The length of the CDR3 is 16 residues. CDR3 DNA: TGTGCCAGCAGCCTTCATCCGGGACAGGATGGGAATGAGCAGTTCTTC. Translated, it gives CASSLHPGQDGNEQFF.

The chain has TRBV5-1 and TRBJ2-3, with 7 bases fitting TRBD2. The CDR3 runs to 16 residues. Germline-derived CDR1 and CDR2 are SGHRS and YFSETQ. V lost 0 bases and J lost 6; bases outside the gene matches: 10. CDR3 protein: CASSLVALAASDTQYF. CDR3 sequence (DNA): TGCGCCAGCAGCTTGGTAGCCCTAGCGGCATCGGATACGCAGTATTTT.

In its sample, this clonotype was seen a few times. This chain links TRBV27 with TRBJ2-1, with 10 nucleotides matching TRBD1. This CDR3 spans 15 amino acids. CDR1 and CDR2 from the germline V gene are MNHEY and SMNVEV (reference sequence). V was clipped by 7 bases and J by 7 bases; unmatched bases: 10. Here the CDR3 reads CASTVDRGLWNEQFF. DNA for the CDR3: TGTGCCAGCACCGTAGACAGGGGGCTATGGAATGAGCAGTTCTTC.

In this sample, this clonotype turned up a few times. The gene calls are TRBV7-2 and TRBJ2-4; D is undetermined. CDR3 size: 17 residues. The germline CDR1 and CDR2 sequences are SGHTA and FQGNSA. Trimming cost V 0 bases and J 0 bases, with 12 bases left between them. The CDR3 DNA sequence: TGTGCCAGCAGCTTAGCGGGCGGTCGCCTAGCCAAAAACATTCAGTACTTC. It encodes CASSLAGGRLAKNIQYF.

The chain recombines TRBV7-2 with TRBJ1-2; TRBD1 might be the D (6 bases). The CDR3 runs to 14 residues. The V gene lost 5 bases and the J gene lost 7 bases, with 17 bases spanning the gap. CDR1 is SGHTA and CDR2 is FQGNSA in the germline V gene. CDR3 residues: CASSPGAEQVGYTF. CDR3 sequence (DNA): TGTGCCAGCAGCCCGGGGGCGGAGCAGGTTGGCTACACCTTC.

The V and J genes are TRBV7-3 and TRBJ2-1; D gene ambiguous. The germline V gene has CDR1 SGHTA and CDR2 FQGTGA. The ends were cut back, 4 bases at V and 4 bases at J, with 11 bases in the middle. The CDR3 covers 14 residues. The CDR3 sequence: CASSSDGIYNEQFF. CDR3 coding DNA: TGTGCCAGCAGCTCCGACGGAATTTACAATGAGCAGTTCTTC.

The sample holds a few counts of this clonotype. The V gene is TRBV4-2, the J gene TRBJ2-1; 9 bases map to TRBD2. CDR1 is LGHNA and CDR2 is YNFKEQ in the germline V gene. With 1 base clipped from V and 4 bases from J, the junction kept 2 bases outside the gene matches. This CDR3 is built from 15 residues. CDR3 amino acids: CASSQVTSGYNEQFF. CDR3 sequence (DNA): TGTGCCAGCAGCCAAGTTACTAGCGGGTACAATGAGCAGTTCTTC.

This clonotype has ten or more counts. This chain joins TRBV20-1 and TRBJ2-3; D ambiguous. This CDR3 is 15 amino acids long. Trimming left V 0 bases short and J 0 bases short, with 10 bases between. Germline-derived CDR1 and CDR2 are DFQATT and SNEGSKA (reference sequence). The CDR3 DNA reads TGCAGTGCTAGAGATCCGAAGACTAGCACAGATACGCAGTATTTT. As protein: CSARDPKTSTDTQYF.

The chain employs TRBV20-1 and TRBJ2-7, with 11 bases aligning to TRBD2. The CDR3 has 17 residues. Germline assignment: CDR1 DFQATT and CDR2 SNEGSKA (reference sequence). Trimming cost V 6 bases and J 0 bases; bases outside gene matches: 13. The CDR3 bases are TGCAGTGCCGTACCGGGACTAGCGGACCGGAGCTCCTACGAGCAGTACTTC. It translates to CSAVPGLADRSSYEQYF.

This clonotype was picked up a small number of times. V gene TRBV12-3 or TRBV12-4 combines with J gene TRBJ1-2; D possibly corresponds to TRBD1 (5 bases). The V and J ends lost 5 bases and 6 bases respectively, with 31 bases between them. The CDR3 spans 19 residues. The CDR3 is CASSPTLGTVGRVEDGYTF. The CDR3 nucleotides are TGTGCCAGCAGTCCTACCCTTGGTACGGTTGGCAGGGTGGAGGATGGCTACACCTTC.

The chain carries TRBV15 and TRBJ1-1; the D is unclear. V lost 0 bases and J 1 base, leaving 15 bases between the germline ends. The CDR3 totals 17 residues. Looked up from germline, CDR1 is LNHNV and CDR2 is YYDKDF (reference sequence). For the CDR3, the DNA is TGTGCCACCAGCAGAGATGGTGAGGGTCGGGCGAACACTGAAGCTTTCTTT. Its protein is CATSRDGEGRANTEAFF.

This clonotype came up a few times. The chain joins TRBV7-2 to TRBJ2-7, with a possible D match to TRBD1 (7 bases). This CDR3 spans 15 amino acids. The germline V gene encodes CDR1 SGHTA and CDR2 FQGNSA. V gave up 2 bases and J gave up 2 bases, with 13 bases separating them. The CDR3 sequence is CASSLQAGGTYEQYF. CDR3 nucleotide sequence: TGTGCCAGCAGCTTACAGGCAGGGGGGACCTACGAGCAGTACTTC.

This chain joins TRBV28 and TRBJ1-6; 7 bases align to TRBD1. The CDR3 length is 17 residues. Germline values: CDR1 MDHEN, CDR2 SYDVKM. J gave up 7 bases and V 3 bases, and 12 bases lay outside the gene matches. The DNA for the CDR3 is TGTGCCAGCAGTTTCCTCCAGGGGGAGATTAACAATTCACCCCTCCACTTT. This codes for CASSFLQGEINNSPLHF.

The rearrangement joins TRBV19 to TRBJ1-5; 9 bases are a match to TRBD1. The junction had 8 bases not matched to a gene; V was cut back by 7 bases and J by 7 bases. The CDR3 covers 14 residues. Germline-derived CDR1 and CDR2 are LNHDA and SQIVND (reference sequence). The CDR3 bases are TGTGCCAGTACCCAGGGACAGGGAAACCAGCCCCAGCATTTT. It specifies CASTQGQGNQPQHF.

This clonotype was counted a few times. The chain couples TRBV10-3 to TRBJ1-5; 9 bases align to TRBD1. Germline V CDR1 and CDR2: ENHRY, SYGVKD. This CDR3 is 16 amino acids long. V lost 3 bases, J lost 4 bases, and 7 bases stayed unmatched. The CDR3 DNA reads TGTGCCATCAGTGACGAATTACAGGGGGCGAATCAGCCCCAGCATTTT. Residues: CAISDELQGANQPQHF.

This clonotype was counted a few times. The rearrangement joins TRBV6-6 to TRBJ2-7; D possibly uses TRBD1 or TRBD2 (5 bases each). The germline V gene has CDR1 MNHNY and CDR2 SVGAGI (reference sequence). V shed 2 bases and J shed 0 bases, with 11 bases lying between them. The CDR3 is 15 residues long. CDR3 region: CASSYLEGLSYEQYF. In DNA form, the CDR3 reads TGTGCCAGCAGTTACCTTGAGGGGCTCTCCTACGAGCAGTACTTC.

The J gene is TRBJ1-5, the V gene TRBV27, with a possible D match to TRBD1 (6 bases). The CDR3 runs to 15 residues. Germline loops: CDR1 MNHEY, CDR2 SMNVEV (reference sequence). Trimming removed 6 bases at V and 1 base at J, with 13 bases between. This CDR3 is CASRPTGRSNQPQHF. CDR3 DNA sequence: TGTGCCAGCAGACCCACAGGGAGGAGCAATCAGCCCCAGCATTTT.

The gene calls are TRBV12-3 or TRBV12-4 and TRBJ2-5; D not certain. The end of the DNA fits TRBJ2-7 better, so the J call may be wrong. The CDR3 extends over 14 amino acids. This CDR3 reads CASSLSPPFPEQYF. CDR3 nucleotides: TGTGCCAGCAGTTTATCCCCCCCATTCCCCGAGCAGTACTTC.

This clonotype has only a few counts. The rearrangement uses TRBV20-1 and TRBJ2-5, with 9 bases identical to TRBD1. The CDR3 is 15 amino acids. Looked up from germline, CDR1 is DFQATT and CDR2 is SNEGSKA (reference sequence). V lost 0 bases, J lost 3 bases, and 5 bases stayed unmatched. CDR3 residues: CSARDRTGEEETQYF. The CDR3 nucleotides are TGCAGTGCTAGAGATCGGACAGGGGAGGAAGAGACCCAGTACTTC.